The subject of this entry is one TCR beta chain. The same CDR3 arises from other DNA sequences in this sample as well. The germline gives CDR1 SEHNR, CDR2 FQNEAQ (reference sequence). V lost 1 base and J 1 base, leaving 11 bases between the germline ends. CDR3 length equals 16 residues. This sample is drawn from a study of blood T cell repertoires in COVID-19. About the research overall: Acute and convalescent COVID-19 specimens originated in the United States, Italy and Spain.

As processed by the authors: Reference gene primer amplification gave nucleated cell count estimates. Profiling relied on immunoSEQ multiplex PCR, and the TCRdb table lists in-frame clones only, not all of them. The D gene and trimming were derived from the DNA, and the V and J assignments and clone size from that table. The table records about 240,000 clones, more than 85% of them present only once. All enrollees were about 18 to 89 years old and from about 25 US areas. Either two negative PCRs, clearance, or symptom resolution qualified Cohort 3 donors as recovered. The rearrangement links TRBV7-9 to TRBJ2-4; tentative D call: TRBD1 (5 bases). This receptor was taken from a woman in her 30s who had recovered from COVID-19. Sequencing was carried out using PBMCs or T cells enriched from blood (not recorded which). The CDR3: CASSLGAGLAKNIQYF. The DNA of the CDR3 is TGTGCCAGCAGCTTAGGGGCAGGGCTGGCCAAAAACATTCAGTACTTC.